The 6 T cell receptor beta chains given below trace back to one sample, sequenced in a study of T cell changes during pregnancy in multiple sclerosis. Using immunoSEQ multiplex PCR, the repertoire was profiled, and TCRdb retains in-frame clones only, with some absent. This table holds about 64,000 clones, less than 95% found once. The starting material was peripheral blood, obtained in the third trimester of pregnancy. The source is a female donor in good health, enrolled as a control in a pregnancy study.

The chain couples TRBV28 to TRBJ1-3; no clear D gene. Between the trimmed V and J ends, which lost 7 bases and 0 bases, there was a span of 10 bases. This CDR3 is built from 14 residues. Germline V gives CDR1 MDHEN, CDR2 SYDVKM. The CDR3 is CASTRPVSGNTIYF. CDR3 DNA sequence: TGTGCCAGCACCAGGCCTGTCTCTGGAAACACCATATATTTT.

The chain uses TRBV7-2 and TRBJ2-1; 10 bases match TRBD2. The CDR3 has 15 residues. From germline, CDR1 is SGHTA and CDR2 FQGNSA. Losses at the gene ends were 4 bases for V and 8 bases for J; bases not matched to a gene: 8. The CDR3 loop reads CASSSQAGGRDEQFF. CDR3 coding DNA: TGTGCCAGCAGCTCCCAAGCGGGAGGGCGAGATGAGCAGTTCTTC.

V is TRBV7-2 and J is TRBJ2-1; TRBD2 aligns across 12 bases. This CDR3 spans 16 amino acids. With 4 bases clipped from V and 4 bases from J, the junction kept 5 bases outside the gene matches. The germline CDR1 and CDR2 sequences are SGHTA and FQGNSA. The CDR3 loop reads CASSWRTSGRYNEQFF. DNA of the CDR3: TGTGCCAGCAGCTGGCGCACTAGCGGGAGGTACAATGAGCAGTTCTTC.

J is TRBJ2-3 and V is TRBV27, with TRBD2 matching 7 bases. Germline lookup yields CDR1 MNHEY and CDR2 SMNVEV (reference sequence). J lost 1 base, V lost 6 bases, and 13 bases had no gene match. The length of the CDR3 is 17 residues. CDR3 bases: TGTGCCAGCAGCCACGGCCTGACTAGCCCTGGCACAGATACGCAGTATTTT. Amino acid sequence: CASSHGLTSPGTDTQYF.

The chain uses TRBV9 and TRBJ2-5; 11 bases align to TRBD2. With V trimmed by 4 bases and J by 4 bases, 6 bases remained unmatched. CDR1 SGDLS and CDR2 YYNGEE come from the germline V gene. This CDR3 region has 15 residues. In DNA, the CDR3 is TGTGCCAGCAGCCCCGGGACTAGCGGAGCAGAGACCCAGTACTTC. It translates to CASSPGTSGAETQYF.

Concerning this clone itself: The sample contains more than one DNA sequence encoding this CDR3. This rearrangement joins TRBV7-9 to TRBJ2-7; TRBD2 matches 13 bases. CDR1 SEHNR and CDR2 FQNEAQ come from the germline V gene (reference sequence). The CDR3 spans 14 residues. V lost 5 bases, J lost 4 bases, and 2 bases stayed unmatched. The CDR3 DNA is TGTGCCAGCAGCCAACTAGCGGGAGGGTACGAGCAGTACTTC. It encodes CASSQLAGGYEQYF.